This entry concerns a single TCR beta chain. Its antigen remains unknown. This sample is part of a study of blood T cells in healthy people across ages. Study-wide points: The lack of PBMC sorting stopped any conclusive naive versus antigen-experienced comparison.

In germline, CDR1 is KGHDR, CDR2 SFDVKD. The CDR3 spans 15 residues. Germline trimming cut 4 bases from V and 8 bases from J; bases unmatched to any gene: 9. It was with a sample-barcoded 5' primer and a J-beta primer mix that a second PCR of about 6 to 12 cycles was run. One entry per CDR3 protein, called by TCRdb with MiXCR from the 5' RACE reads. Of some 940,000 distinct CDR3 sequences in the sample, 29% are singletons; the top ten hold roughly 10%. This sample also belongs to another study, concerning T cells of mothers and their children.

This chain links TRBV24-1 with TRBJ2-4; 8 bases map to TRBD2. Sequenced sample: blood. The sequence was collected from a woman between 35 and 50 years old in good health. The CDR3 reads CATSEAGGAGDIQYF. The CDR3, as DNA: TGTGCCACCAGTGAGGCCGGGGGGGCCGGTGACATTCAGTACTTC.